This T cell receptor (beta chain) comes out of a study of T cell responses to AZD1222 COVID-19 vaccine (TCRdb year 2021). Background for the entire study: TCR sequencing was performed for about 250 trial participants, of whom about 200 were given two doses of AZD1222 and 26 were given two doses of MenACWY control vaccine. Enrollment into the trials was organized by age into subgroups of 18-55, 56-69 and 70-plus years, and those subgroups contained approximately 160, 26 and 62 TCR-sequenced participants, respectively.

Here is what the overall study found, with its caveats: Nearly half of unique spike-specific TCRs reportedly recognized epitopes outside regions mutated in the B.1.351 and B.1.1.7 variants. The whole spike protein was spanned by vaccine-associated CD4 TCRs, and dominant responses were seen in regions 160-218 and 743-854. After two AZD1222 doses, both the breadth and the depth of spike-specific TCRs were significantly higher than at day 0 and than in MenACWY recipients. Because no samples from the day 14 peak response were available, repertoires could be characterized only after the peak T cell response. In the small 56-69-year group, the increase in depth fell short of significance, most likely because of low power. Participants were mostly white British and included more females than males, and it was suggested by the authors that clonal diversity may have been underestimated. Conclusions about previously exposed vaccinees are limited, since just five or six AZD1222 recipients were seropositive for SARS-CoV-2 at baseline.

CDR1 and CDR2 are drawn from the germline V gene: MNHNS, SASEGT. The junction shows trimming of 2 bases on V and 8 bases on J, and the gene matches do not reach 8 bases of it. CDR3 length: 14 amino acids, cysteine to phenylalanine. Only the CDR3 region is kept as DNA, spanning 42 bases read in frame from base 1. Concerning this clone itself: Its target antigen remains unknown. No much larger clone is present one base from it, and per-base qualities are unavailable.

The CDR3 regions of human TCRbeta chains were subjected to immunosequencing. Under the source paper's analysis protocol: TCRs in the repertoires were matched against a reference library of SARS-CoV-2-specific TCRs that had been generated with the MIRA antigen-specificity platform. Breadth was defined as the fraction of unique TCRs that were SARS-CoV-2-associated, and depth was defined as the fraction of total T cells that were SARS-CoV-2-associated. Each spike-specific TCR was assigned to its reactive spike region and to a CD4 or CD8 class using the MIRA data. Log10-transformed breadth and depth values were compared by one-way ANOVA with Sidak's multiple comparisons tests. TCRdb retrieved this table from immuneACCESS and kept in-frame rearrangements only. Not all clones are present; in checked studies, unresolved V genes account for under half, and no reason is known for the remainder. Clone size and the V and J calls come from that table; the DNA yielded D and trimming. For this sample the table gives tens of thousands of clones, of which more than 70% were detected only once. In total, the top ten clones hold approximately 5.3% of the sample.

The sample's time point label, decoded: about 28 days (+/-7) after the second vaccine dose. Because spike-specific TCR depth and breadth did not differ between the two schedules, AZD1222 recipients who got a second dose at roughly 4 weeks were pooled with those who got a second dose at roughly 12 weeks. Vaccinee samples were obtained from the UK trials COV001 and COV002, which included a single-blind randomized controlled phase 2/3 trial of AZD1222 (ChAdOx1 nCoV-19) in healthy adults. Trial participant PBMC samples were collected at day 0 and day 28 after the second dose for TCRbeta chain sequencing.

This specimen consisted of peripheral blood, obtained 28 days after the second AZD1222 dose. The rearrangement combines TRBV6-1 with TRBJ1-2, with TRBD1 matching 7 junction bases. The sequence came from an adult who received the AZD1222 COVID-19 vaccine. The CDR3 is CASSEWGTVYGYTF. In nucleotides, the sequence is TGTGCCAGCAGTGAATGGGGGACAGTGTACGGCTACACCTTC.